The rows below give T cell receptor beta chains drawn from one sample of a study of breast tumors, draining lymph nodes, adjacent tissues. From the multiplex PCR reads, TCRdb called clonotypes with MiXCR, one entry per CDR3 protein. The repertoire has approximately 120,000 distinct CDR3 sequences, 21% of them found once; the top ten carry over 2%. The sequenced material came from axillary lymph node tissue. The source of these receptors is a female donor with breast cancer. Some clones in this sample may be carry-over from other donors' samples. Both conserved end residues are part of each CDR3. A D gene is named only where the DNA matches it firmly. Some rows mark clone size as missing; the rest say once, few, many or name a class of expanded clone.

TRBV6-5	-	16	TRBJ1-5	many	CASTKGPRRGNQPQHF	TGTGCCAGCACCAAGGGACCGAGGCGGGGCAATCAGCCCCAGCATTTT
TRBV4-1	TRBD2	15	TRBJ2-1	many	CASSQREVYDDEQFF	TGCGCCAGCAGCCAGCGGGAGGTCTACGACGATGAGCAGTTCTTC
TRBV20-1	-	17	TRBJ2-7	many	CSARDTASDSRYYEQYF	TGCAGTGCTAGAGATACGGCCAGCGACAGCCGATACTACGAGCAGTACTTC
TRBV2	-	17	TRBJ2-7	many	CASFWDLQPLSSYEQYF	TGTGCCAGCTTTTGGGATCTACAACCTCTTAGCTCCTACGAGCAGTACTTC
TRBV15	TRBD2	14	TRBJ2-5	-	CATSRLAGGETQYF	TGTGCCACCAGCAGGCTAGCGGGGGGGGAGACCCAGTACTTC
TRBV28	-	11	TRBJ2-1	-	CANTLYNEQFF	TGTGCCAACACCCTATACAATGAGCAGTTCTTC
TRBV19	TRBD2	16	TRBJ2-1	-	CASSMSSGSSYDEQFF	TGTGCCAGTAGTATGTCTAGCGGAAGCTCCTACGATGAGCAGTTCTTC
TRBV6-6	-	18	TRBJ1-4	-	CASSYGGVWVAFKEKLFF	TGTGCCAGCAGTTATGGTGGGGTGTGGGTTGCGTTTAAGGAAAAACTGTTTTTT
TRBV12-3/TRBV12-4	-	12	TRBJ2-3	many	CASSPDTDTQYF	TGTGCCAGCAGTCCCGACACAGATACGCAGTATTTT
TRBV7-7	TRBD2	14	TRBJ2-7	once	CASSLSLSGGEQYF	TGTGCTAGCAGCTTATCGTTGAGCGGGGGCGAGCAGTACTTC
TRBV5-5	-	13	TRBJ2-7	many	CASSLKRAYEQYF	TGTGCCAGCAGCCTGAAGAGGGCCTACGAGCAGTACTTC
TRBV14	-	15	TRBJ2-1	many	CASSQDSGRLRPQFF	TGTGCCAGCAGCCAAGATTCAGGCCGATTACGCCCCCAGTTCTTC
TRBV11-1	TRBD1	15	TRBJ2-5	-	CASRPGGAPMETQYF	TGTGCCAGCAGACCAGGGGGCGCGCCGATGGAGACCCAGTACTTC
TRBV2	-	13	TRBJ2-1	many	CASREDWGHEQFF	TGTGCCAGCAGGGAGGACTGGGGGCATGAGCAGTTCTTC
TRBV19	TRBD1	15	TRBJ1-2	many	CASSSDRVWSNGYTF	TGTGCCAGTAGTAGCGACAGGGTGTGGAGTAATGGCTACACCTTC
TRBV2	-	14	TRBJ2-5	many	CASSEGAFQETQYF	TGTGCCAGCAGTGAAGGGGCCTTTCAAGAGACCCAGTACTTC
TRBV10-2	-	15	TRBJ2-7	many	CASGEGGLGGREQYF	TGCGCCAGCGGGGAAGGCGGTTTAGGCGGACGTGAGCAGTACTTC
TRBV12-3/TRBV12-4	TRBD2	17	TRBJ2-1	many	CASSLGLLAGKYNEQFF	TGTGCCAGCAGTTTAGGGCTACTAGCGGGCAAATACAATGAGCAGTTCTTC
TRBV9	-	21	TRBJ2-7	-	CASSFYICSAKTSGRAYEQYF	-
TRBV28	-	13	TRBJ2-7	many	CASSLSTPYEQYF	TGTGCCAGCAGTTTATCGACGCCCTACGAGCAGTACTTC